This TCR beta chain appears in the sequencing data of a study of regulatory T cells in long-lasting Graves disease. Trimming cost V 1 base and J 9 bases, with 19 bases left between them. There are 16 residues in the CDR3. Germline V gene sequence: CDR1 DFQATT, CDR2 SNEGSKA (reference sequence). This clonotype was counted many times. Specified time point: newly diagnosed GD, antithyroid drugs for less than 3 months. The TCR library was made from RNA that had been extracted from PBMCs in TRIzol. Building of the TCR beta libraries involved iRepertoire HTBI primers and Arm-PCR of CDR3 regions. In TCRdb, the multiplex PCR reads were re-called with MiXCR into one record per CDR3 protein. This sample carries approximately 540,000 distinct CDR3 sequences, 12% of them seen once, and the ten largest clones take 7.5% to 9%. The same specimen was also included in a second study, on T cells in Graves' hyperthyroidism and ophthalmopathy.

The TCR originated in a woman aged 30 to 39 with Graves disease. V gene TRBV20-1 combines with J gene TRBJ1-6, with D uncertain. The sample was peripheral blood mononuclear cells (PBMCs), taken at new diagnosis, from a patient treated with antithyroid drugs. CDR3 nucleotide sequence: TGCAGTGCTAGAGCGGATGCTGGGTCTGTTGGTTCACCCCTCCACTTT. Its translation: CSARADAGSVGSPLHF.